Below, one T cell receptor beta chain is given with its context. No antigen is known for it. This record comes from a study of cytomegalovirus exposure and HLA in healthy donors. Overall study results and limits: It was reported that TCR beta sequences correctly inferred the HLA-A and HLA-B alleles for most subjects.

60 Vbeta and 13 Jbeta primers were used in PCR. TCRdb's table, derived via immunoSEQ multiplex PCR, lists solely in-frame clones and lacks some. The sample has about 65,000 clones, and its top ten clones hold roughly 15%. Looked up from germline, CDR1 is MNHEY and CDR2 is SMNVEV (reference sequence). Trimming removed 1 base at V and 5 bases at J, with 9 bases between. The CDR3 consists of 14 residues. Sequencing was performed on PBMCs. This clonotype was sampled from a boy aged 5-17 years in good health and CMV-seronegative. The rearrangement links TRBV27 to TRBJ1-5; TRBD1 might be the D (6 bases). CDR3 nucleotide sequence: TGTGCCAGCAGTTTATGGGGGGGCGATCAGCCCCAGCATTTT. Translating gives CASSLWGGDQPQHF.